Shown below are 23 T cell receptor beta chains from a single sample sequenced in a study of human versus mouse CDR3 diversity and MHC coevolution. The protocol was immunoSEQ multiplex PCR, while the TCRdb copy is restricted to in-frame clones and leaves out a portion. Among around 59,000 clones listed, roughly 94% were seen once. The sample was naive CD4+ T cells from blood. As to subset: CD45RO-negative CD62L-positive naive CD4 T cells. These receptors all stem from a person aged 55 to 75 in good health.

The chain is built from TRBV10-1 and TRBJ2-7; 10 bases are a match to TRBD2. This CDR3 has 16 amino acids. The germline gives CDR1 WNHNN, CDR2 SYGVQD (reference sequence). The V gene end was trimmed by 0 bases and the J gene end by 5 bases; junction bases not matched to a gene: 7. The CDR3 protein is CASSESRAGGEDEQYF. The DNA of the CDR3 is TGCGCCAGCAGTGAGTCGCGAGCGGGAGGGGAGGACGAGCAGTACTTC.

The rearrangement uses TRBV5-4 and TRBJ1-2; 10 bases agree with TRBD1. The CDR3 extends over 16 amino acids. Germline V gives CDR1 SGHNT, CDR2 YYREEE (reference sequence). After removal of 4 bases from V and 3 bases from J, the junction contained 9 bases not matched to a gene. The CDR3 here is CASSPSGTGVYYGYTF. The CDR3 DNA reads as TGTGCCAGCAGCCCTTCCGGGACAGGGGTCTACTATGGCTACACCTTC.

This chain links TRBV14 with TRBJ2-1; the D is unclear. Looked up from germline, CDR1 is SGHDN and CDR2 is FVKESK. This CDR3 is built from 15 residues. V lost 0 bases and J 6 bases, leaving 12 bases between the germline ends. The CDR3 spells CASSQDDRRGNEQFF. CDR3 DNA: TGTGCCAGCAGCCAAGATGATAGGCGCGGCAATGAGCAGTTCTTC. The whole variable domain, remainder taken from reference TRBV14 and TRBJ2-1, is EAGVTQFPSHSVIEKGQTVTLRCDPISGHDNLYWYRRVMGKEIKFLLHFVKESKQDESGMPNNRFLAERTGGTYSTLKVQPAELEDSGVYFCASSQDDRRGNEQFFGPGTRLTVL.

V is TRBV11-2 and J is TRBJ1-2; no definite D call. The CDR3 is 15 amino acids. CDR1 is SGHAT and CDR2 is FQNNGV in the germline V gene. V was clipped by 0 bases and J by 4 bases, with 12 bases between them. CDR3 amino acids: CASSLEGGGGYGYTF. The CDR3 bases are TGTGCCAGCAGCTTAGAAGGTGGAGGAGGCTATGGCTACACCTTC.

The gene calls are TRBV5-6 and TRBJ1-6; D unclear. This CDR3 spans 18 amino acids. Looked up from germline, CDR1 is SGHDT and CDR2 is YYEEEE. V gave up 2 bases and J gave up 0 bases, with 15 bases separating them. CDR3 bases: TGTGCCAGCAGCTTAAGTCGTTCGATTAGCTCCTATAATTCACCCCTCCACTTT. This sequence encodes CASSLSRSISSYNSPLHF.

CDR3 nucleotides: TGTGCCAGCAGTCCCCTCCGGACACGGAACACTGAAGCTTTCTTT. Translation gives CASSPLRTRNTEAFF. The chain couples TRBV6-1 to TRBJ1-1, with a possible D match to TRBD1 (5 bases). V was pared by 5 bases and J by 1 base, with 14 bases between. The CDR3 sequence is 15 residues long. The germline gives CDR1 MNHNS, CDR2 SASEGT.

This chain connects TRBV5-1 to TRBJ2-4; TRBD1 aligns across 7 bases. Germline CDR1 is SGHRS and CDR2 is YFSETQ. The CDR3 is made up of 17 amino acids. Unmatched junction bases numbered 9, after V lost 0 bases and J lost 3 bases. This chain's CDR3 is CASSLDGAGGDKNIQYF. In DNA, the CDR3 is TGCGCCAGCAGCTTGGATGGTGCAGGGGGAGACAAAAACATTCAGTACTTC.

The V gene is TRBV29-1, the J gene TRBJ2-7; D may be TRBD1 (5 bases). This CDR3 has 12 amino acids. The ends were cut back, 3 bases at V and 4 bases at J, with 10 bases in the middle. The germline V gene encodes CDR1 SQVTM and CDR2 ANQGSEA. CDR3: CSVETVSYEQYF. The DNA of the CDR3 is TGCAGCGTTGAGACAGTTTCATACGAGCAGTACTTC.

The DNA of the CDR3 is TGTGCCAGTAGTCCGGGACAGCAAAACATTCAGTACTTC. Translating it yields CASSPGQQNIQYF. The V call is TRBV19, the J call TRBJ2-4, with 7 nucleotides matching TRBD1. After removal of 5 bases from V and 5 bases from J, the junction contained 3 bases not matched to a gene. This CDR3 is 13 amino acids long. Germline values: CDR1 LNHDA, CDR2 SQIVND (reference sequence).

The chain employs TRBV6-5 and TRBJ2-7; D is possibly TRBD1 (6 bases). The CDR3 contains 15 residues. V gave up 1 base and J gave up 1 base, with 11 bases separating them. Germline V gene data show CDR1 as MNHEY and CDR2 as SVGAGI. The CDR3 coding sequence is TGTGCCAGCAGTTACTTGATTGGACAGTCCTACGAGCAGTACTTC. This codes for CASSYLIGQSYEQYF.

This sequence joins TRBV7-9 and TRBJ2-7, with 7 nucleotides matching TRBD2. CDR1 and CDR2 from the germline V gene are SEHNR and FQNEAQ (reference sequence). The ends lost 9 bases at V and 4 bases at J; junction bases unmatched: 6. This CDR3 spans 12 amino acids. The chain's CDR3 is CARSRLAYEQYF. The DNA of the CDR3 is TGTGCCAGGAGCCGACTAGCATACGAGCAGTACTTC.

V usage is TRBV5-8 and J usage is TRBJ1-1; D is possibly TRBD1 (5 bases). V gave up 7 bases and J gave up 5 bases, with 18 bases separating them. The germline CDR1 and CDR2 sequences are SGHTS and YDEGEE. This CDR3 has 14 amino acids. The chain's CDR3 is CASAWIGAPTEAFF. CDR3 nucleotides: TGTGCCAGCGCTTGGATTGGGGCTCCGACTGAAGCTTTCTTT.

This chain links TRBV2 with TRBJ1-5; perhaps TRBD1 as D (6 bases). From germline, CDR1 is SNHLY and CDR2 FYNNEI. V lost 5 bases and J lost 4, with 15 bases in between. CDR3 length: 15 residues. CDR3 amino acids: CASSPGTTGNQPQHF. In DNA, the CDR3 is TGTGCCAGCAGTCCCGGGACAACGGGGAATCAGCCCCAGCATTTT.

This rearrangement joins TRBV10-3 to TRBJ2-7, with 10 bases that match TRBD1. Germline V lookup: CDR1 ENHRY, CDR2 SYGVKD. CDR3 length: 15 residues. V was pared by 0 bases and J by 5 bases, with 4 bases of the junction left unmatched. The CDR3 spells CAISESPGTGDEQYF. CDR3 nucleotides: TGTGCCATCAGTGAGTCGCCTGGGACAGGGGACGAGCAGTACTTC.

Details on this clone: A junction boundary mismatches the germline segment, possibly from a read error. The V gene is TRBV27, the J gene TRBJ1-2, with 9 bases identical to TRBD1. Germline V gene lookup returns CDR1 MNHEY and CDR2 SMNVEV (reference sequence). The CDR3 runs 15 residues. This CDR3 reads CATSRFGTGNYGYTF. The CDR3 coding sequence is TGTGCCACCAGTCGTTTCGGGACAGGGAACTATGGCTACACCTTC.

This clone was seen once. The chain links TRBV18 to TRBJ2-7, with D perhaps matching TRBD2 (6 bases). CDR1 and CDR2 (germline): KGHSH, LQKENI. Trimming removed 3 bases from V and 0 bases from J, with 6 bases in between. CDR3 length: 13 amino acids. CDR3 nucleotides: TGTGCCAGCTCACCCGGGGGCTCCTACGAGCAGTACTTC. Residues: CASSPGGSYEQYF.

The chain uses TRBV5-1 and TRBJ2-3; TRBD2 aligns across 9 bases. The V and J ends lost 10 bases and 7 bases, in that order; junction bases with no gene match: 19. Germline V gene data show CDR1 as SGHRS and CDR2 as YFSETQ. The CDR3 contains 16 residues. DNA for the CDR3: TGCGCCTCCCAACCAGGGGCTAGCGGGACGGGAAATACGCAGTATTTT. As protein: CASQPGASGTGNTQYF.

The chain links TRBV2 to TRBJ1-2; TRBD1 matches at 9 bases. V lost 7 bases to trimming and J lost 6 bases; unmatched junction nucleotides: 3. CDR1 is SNHLY, CDR2 FYNNEI, per germline. This CDR3 is 12 amino acids long. CDR3 residues: CASNRDRDGYTF. The CDR3, as DNA: TGTGCCAGCAACCGGGACAGGGATGGCTACACCTTC.

This clone was picked up one time. This sample also contains other DNA sequences that code for the same CDR3. J is TRBJ2-7 and V is TRBV29-1, with 13 bases matching TRBD2. Germline V gene sequence: CDR1 SQVTM, CDR2 ANQGSEA. With V trimmed by 7 bases and J by 4 bases, 4 bases remained unmatched. The CDR3 loop spans 13 amino acids. CDR3 in amino acids: CSARTSGSYEQYF. The DNA of the CDR3 is TGCAGCGCACGGACTAGCGGGAGTTACGAGCAGTACTTC.

The V and J genes are TRBV5-1 and TRBJ2-4; D call uncertain. The CDR3 is 14 residues long. Germline CDR1 reads SGHRS; CDR2 reads YFSETQ. V shed 0 bases and J shed 0 bases, with 4 bases lying between them. CDR3 region: CASSLVLAKNIQYF. Written as DNA, the CDR3 is TGCGCCAGCAGCTTGGTCCTAGCCAAAAACATTCAGTACTTC. The variable domain in full, with the rest retrieved from reference TRBV5-1 and TRBJ2-4, is KAGVTQTPRYLIKTRGQQVTLSCSPISGHRSVSWYQQTPGQGLQFLFEYFSETQRNKGNFPGRFSGRQFSNSRSEMNVSTLELGDSALYLCASSLVLAKNIQYFGAGTRLSVL.

This clone was picked up one time. The chain is built from TRBV6-1 and TRBJ1-5; 7 bases line up with TRBD1. Germline V gene sequence: CDR1 MNHNS, CDR2 SASEGT. J gave up 9 bases and V 4 bases, and 12 bases lay outside the gene matches. The CDR3 length is 15 residues. This CDR3 is CASSGRRQGERPQHF. The DNA for the CDR3 is TGTGCCAGCAGTGGACGCAGACAGGGAGAGAGGCCCCAGCATTTT.

Points on this clone: In the same sample, other DNA sequences code for this CDR3. V is TRBV4-1 and J is TRBJ2-1, with 8 bases identical to TRBD1. The J segment lost 4 bases and the V segment lost 3 bases, leaving 8 bases of the junction unmatched. The germline V gene encodes CDR1 MGHRA and CDR2 YSYEKL. The CDR3 consists of 16 residues. In nucleotides, the CDR3 is TGCGCCAGCAGCCAGTCTTCTTGGGACAGGTACAATGAGCAGTTCTTC. Translating it yields CASSQSSWDRYNEQFF.

The chain joins TRBV5-8 to TRBJ2-7, with D possibly TRBD2 on 5 matching bases. The germline V and J ends were trimmed by 5 bases and 11 bases, with 29 bases remaining between them. The V gene's germline CDR1 is SGHTS and CDR2 YDEGEE. The CDR3 runs 16 residues. In nucleotides, the CDR3 is TGTGCCAGCAGTCTGGGTTTGGGCGGGTCGGACGTCCCCGAGTACTTC. This gives the protein CASSLGLGGSDVPEYF.